The rows below give T cell receptor beta chains drawn from one sample of a study of identical twins. TCRdb reanalysed the 5' RACE reads using MiXCR and keeps one entry per CDR3 protein. The data show around 370,000 distinct CDR3 sequences, roughly 10% seen once. Sequencing was carried out using naive T cells sorted from blood. The receptor set was obtained from a woman aged 45-65 years in good health. CDR3s include the opening cysteine and the closing phenylalanine or tryptophan. D genes are given only for firm matches. Expanded clones are given a class, and other clones once, few, many or no size at all.

J gene | clone size | V gene | D gene | CDR3 DNA | CDR3 protein
TRBJ1-5 | many | TRBV6-1 | TRBD1 | TGTGCCAGCAGTGAGAGGGACAGGGGTCAGCCCCAGCATTTT | CASSERDRGQPQHF
TRBJ1-4 | NA | TRBV20-1 | NA | TGCAGTGCACCACAGGGATCCCGCGAAAAACTGTTTTTT | CSAPQGSREKLFF
TRBJ2-3 | NA | TRBV11-2 | NA | TGTGCCAGCAGCTTAGTAATGGGAACGGGCACAGATACGCAGTATTTT | CASSLVMGTGTDTQYF
TRBJ2-7 | NA | TRBV12-3/TRBV12-4 | NA | TGTGCCAGCAGTTTACTGGGTATGTCCGAGCAGTACTTC | CASSLLGMSEQYF
TRBJ1-5 | NA | TRBV7-8 | TRBD1 | TGTGCCAGCAGCCTCCGGGACAGCGCTGACGGGGGCAATCAGCCCCAGCATTTT | CASSLRDSADGGNQPQHF
TRBJ2-7 | many | TRBV3-1 | TRBD2 | TGTGCCAGCAGCCAAGGGGGACTAGCGGGAGGCGAGCAGTACTTC | CASSQGGLAGGEQYF
TRBJ2-2 | few | TRBV12-3/TRBV12-4 | NA | TGTGCCAGCACTATCAGATCAAACACCGGGGAGCTGTTTTTT | CASTIRSNTGELFF
TRBJ1-5 | many | TRBV7-8 | TRBD1 | TGTGCCAGCAGCTTAGGGAGGGGACAGTTCTATAGCAATCAGCCCCAGCATTTT | CASSLGRGQFYSNQPQHF
TRBJ1-1 | many | TRBV27 | NA | TGTGCCAGCAGTTTTGCCGTGAGGACGGAAGCTTTCTTT | CASSFAVRTEAFF
TRBJ2-5 | NA | TRBV9 | TRBD1 | TGTGCCAGCAGCGTAGAATACAGGGGACGAGAGACCCAGTACTTC | CASSVEYRGRETQYF
TRBJ2-3 | many | TRBV5-1 | TRBD1 | TGCGCCAGCAGCCCGGGACAGGCTGCAGATACGCAGTATTTT | CASSPGQAADTQYF
TRBJ2-5 | many | TRBV5-1 | NA | TGCGCCAGCAGCTTGTACGGCCAACCAGAGACCCAGTACTTC | CASSLYGQPETQYF
TRBJ2-7 | NA | TRBV5-6 | NA | TGTGCCAGCAGACGAAACGGTTTATACGAGCAGTACTTC | CASRRNGLYEQYF
TRBJ2-2 | many | TRBV11-3 | NA | TGTGCCAGCAGCTTAGTGGCAGGGAACACCGGGGAGCTGTTTTTT | CASSLVAGNTGELFF
TRBJ2-1 | many | TRBV3-1 | NA | TGTGCCAGCAGCCAAGAGAGAGACTTTGGACCCCCGTTCTTC | CASSQERDFGPPFF
TRBJ1-1 | NA | TRBV12-3/TRBV12-4 | NA | TGTGCCAGCAGTTTGGGGGCGAGAACTGAAGCTTTCTTT | CASSLGARTEAFF
TRBJ2-1 | many | TRBV29-1 | TRBD2 | TGCAGCGGGACTAGCGGGAGAAATGAGCAGTTCTTC | CSGTSGRNEQFF
TRBJ1-4 | NA | TRBV6-5 | NA | TGTGCCAGCAGTTACTCGTTTGCGAGAACAACTAATGAAAAACTGTTTTTT | CASSYSFARTTNEKLFF
TRBJ1-1 | NA | TRBV11-3 | NA | TGTGCCAGCAGCTTAGAAGCCGAACGTTCCGCTTTCTTT | CASSLEAERSAFF
TRBJ2-5 | NA | TRBV12-3/TRBV12-4 | NA | TGTGCCAGCAGGAAGGGGGTCCAAGAGACCCAGTACTTC | CASRKGVQETQYF
TRBJ2-3 | NA | TRBV5-1 | TRBD1 | TGCGCCAGCAGCACGGGACAGGGGACGTTAGATACGCAGTATTTT | CASSTGQGTLDTQYF
TRBJ2-3 | many | TRBV6-2/TRBV6-3 | NA | TGTGCCAGCAGTCGGGGCAAGGGAGGCGCAGATACGCAGTATTTT | CASSRGKGGADTQYF
TRBJ1-3 | NA | TRBV10-3 | NA | TGTGCCACCGTTCGCCAGGCGAACTCTGGAAACACCATATATTTT | CATVRQANSGNTIYF
TRBJ2-1 | NA | TRBV27 | TRBD2 | TGTGCCAGCAGTTCAGCGGGAGTGGGTACCTACAATGAGCAGTTCTTC | CASSSAGVGTYNEQFF
TRBJ1-2 | few | TRBV6-1 | NA | TGTGCCAGCAGAGGGATAGGGGGACCCCGGCTCGACTATGGCTACACCTTC | CASRGIGGPRLDYGYTF
TRBJ1-6 | NA | TRBV6-2/TRBV6-3 | NA | TGTGCCAGCAGTTACCCGGGGGCCTCCTATAATTCACCCCTCCACTTT | CASSYPGASYNSPLHF
TRBJ2-2 | few | TRBV9 | NA | TGTGCCAGCAGCGTAGCGGGGACCACCGGGGAGCTGTTTTTT | CASSVAGTTGELFF
TRBJ2-3 | few | TRBV12-3/TRBV12-4 | NA | TGTGCCATCGAACGGATGGATGGAGATACGCAGTATTTT | CAIERMDGDTQYF
TRBJ2-1 | few | TRBV20-1 | NA | TGCAGTGCACGACTCGTAGAGCAGTTCTTC | CSARLVEQFF
TRBJ2-3 | few | TRBV27 | NA | TGTGCCAGCAGTTTGAACCCTGTTCCGGCAAGGGATACGCAGTATTTT | CASSLNPVPARDTQYF
TRBJ2-7 | many | TRBV10-3 | NA | TGTGCCATCAGTGAGCCCGGGTTCGAGGGCTACGAGCAGTACTTC | CAISEPGFEGYEQYF
TRBJ1-1 | many | TRBV12-3/TRBV12-4 | TRBD1 | TGTGCCAGCAGTGCCGGGACAGTGAACACTGAAGCTTTCTTT | CASSAGTVNTEAFF
TRBJ2-1 | NA | TRBV29-1 | NA | TGCAGCGTTGAGTTGGATTTTGAGCAGTTCTTC | CSVELDFEQFF
TRBJ2-5 | NA | TRBV25-1 | NA | TGTGCCAGCAGTGAATACGGGGGCCGGGAGACCCAGTACTTC | CASSEYGGRETQYF
TRBJ2-7 | many | TRBV10-3 | TRBD1 | TGTGCCACCCGGGACAGCCCAAACCCCTACGAGCAGTACTTC | CATRDSPNPYEQYF
TRBJ2-7 | many | TRBV4-1 | NA | TGCGCCAGCAGCCAAGATCTGGACGGGATGGGCGAGCAGTACTTC | CASSQDLDGMGEQYF
TRBJ2-2 | NA | TRBV9 | NA | TGTGCCAGCAACCTCCCTGGGGGCGGCACCGGGGAGCTGTTTTTT | CASNLPGGGTGELFF
TRBJ2-2 | few | TRBV12-3/TRBV12-4 | NA | TGTGCCAGCGGGGGTTCAACGAACACCGGGGAGCTGTTTTTT | CASGGSTNTGELFF
TRBJ2-3 | many | TRBV7-9 | NA | TGTGCCAGCAGCGGGGCAGATACGCAGTATTTT | CASSGADTQYF
TRBJ2-1 | NA | TRBV4-1 | TRBD2 | TGCGCCAGCAGCCAACCGACTAGCGACCACAATGAGCAGTTCTTC | CASSQPTSDHNEQFF
TRBJ2-1 | NA | TRBV7-6 | TRBD2 | TGTGCCAGCAGCTTGACTAGCGGGAGAGGATACAATGAGCAGTTCTTC | CASSLTSGRGYNEQFF
TRBJ2-1 | many | TRBV9 | NA | TGTGCCAGCAGCGTAGGGGCGGGTTCCTACAATGAGCAGTTCTTC | CASSVGAGSYNEQFF
TRBJ2-5 | few | TRBV7-2 | NA | TGTGCCAGCAGCTCTACAGGGACACAAGAGACCCAGTACTTC | CASSSTGTQETQYF
TRBJ2-1 | NA | TRBV12-3/TRBV12-4 | NA | TGTGCCAGCAGTTTACCTCGTCTGGGGAAGCAGTTCTTC | CASSLPRLGKQFF
TRBJ2-3 | many | TRBV10-1 | NA | TGCGCCAGCAGTGACCCCAGGGCCCGAGATACGCAGTATTTT | CASSDPRARDTQYF
TRBJ2-7 | NA | TRBV5-1 | TRBD1 | TGCGCCAGCACATGGACAGGGACAACCTACGAGCAGTACTTC | CASTWTGTTYEQYF
TRBJ2-1 | NA | TRBV7-2 | TRBD2 | TGTGCCAGCAGCTTACTGCTTAGCGGGAGATACAATGAGCAGTTCTTC | CASSLLLSGRYNEQFF
TRBJ2-5 | few | TRBV27 | NA | TGTGCCAGCAGTTTATCGGGGGGCAGGGGAGAGACCCAGTACTTC | CASSLSGGRGETQYF
TRBJ2-3 | many | TRBV5-1 | NA | TGCGCCAGCAGCCCTAGACAGGGCACAGATACGCAGTATTTT | CASSPRQGTDTQYF
TRBJ2-7 | NA | TRBV9 | TRBD2 | TGTGCCAGCAGCGTAGGGCCTAGCGGGAGCCACGAGCAGTACTTC | CASSVGPSGSHEQYF
TRBJ1-5 | NA | TRBV4-1 | NA | TGCGCCAGCAGCCTGTCGTGGGGCACCAGCAATCAGCCCCAGCATTTT | CASSLSWGTSNQPQHF
TRBJ2-5 | few | TRBV7-6 | NA | TGTGCCAGCAGCTTAGGTGTGGGTTTTGGGCCTTGGGAGACCCAGTACTTC | CASSLGVGFGPWETQYF
TRBJ1-5 | few | TRBV30 | TRBD1 | TGTGCCTGGACAGGGGGCGATAGCAATCAGCCCCAGCATTTT | CAWTGGDSNQPQHF
TRBJ2-2 | few | TRBV5-1 | TRBD2 | TGCGCCAGCAGCCCTTCCGGGACTAGCACCGGGGAGCTGTTTTTT | CASSPSGTSTGELFF
TRBJ1-5 | once | TRBV29-1 | NA | TGCAGCGTTGAGTGGCAGGGAAGCAATCAGCCCCAGCATTTT | CSVEWQGSNQPQHF
TRBJ2-1 | few | TRBV9 | NA | TGTGCCAGCAGCGTAGTACACGACAATGAGCAGTTCTTC | CASSVVHDNEQFF
TRBJ2-3 | few | TRBV10-3 | NA | TGTGCCATCAGTGATCCAGGTCCTAGCACAGATACGCAGTATTTT | CAISDPGPSTDTQYF